This T cell receptor beta chain was sequenced for a study of beta chain features in type 1 diabetes. Findings and caveats of the study: Patients with type 1 diabetes showed fewer VDJ junction insertions and more deletions. Researchers report that Type 1 diabetes patients had moderately but significantly shorter TCRB CDR3s across all four CD4+ subsets. It was possible that PCR favored shorter templates, equally so in patients and controls.

Between the trimmed V and J ends, which lost 7 bases and 2 bases, there was a span of 9 bases. Germline V gives CDR1 PRHDT, CDR2 FYEKMQ (reference sequence). The CDR3 is 14 amino acids. Expressed TCRB transcripts were sequenced after all isolated RNA was converted to cDNA. Profiling relied on immunoSEQ multiplex PCR, and the TCRdb table lists in-frame clones only, not all of them. The sample shows fewer than 400,000 clones, 9.3% of them seen only once. This clone was observed many times. The antigen is not known. The chain recombines TRBV13 with TRBJ1-6; D call uncertain. Sequenced material: central memory CD4+ T cells from blood. The source is a man aged 25 to 40 with type 1 diabetes. In nucleotides, the CDR3 is TGTGCCAGCACATCGCGGACCTATAATTCACCCCTCCACTTT. Its protein is CASTSRTYNSPLHF.